Listed below are T cell receptor beta chains from one sample, sequenced in a study of blood T cell repertoires in COVID-19. Sequencing used immunoSEQ multiplex PCR; TCRdb keeps in-frame clones, though not all of them. Of a few hundred thousand clones listed, roughly 85% are singletons. The specimen sequenced was PBMCs or T cells enriched from blood (not recorded which). Receptors were obtained from a man in his forties or fifties who had recovered from COVID-19. Both conserved end residues are part of each CDR3. The order of the fields is V gene, J gene, D gene, clone size, CDR3 protein, CDR3 DNA. D genes are given only for firm matches. Size is stated for part of the rows, as once, few or many counts, or as a class when the clone is expanded.

TRBV19	TRBJ1-1	TRBD1	NA	CASRQGTNTEAFF	TGTGCCAGTAGACAGGGGACGAACACTGAAGCTTTCTTT
TRBV13	TRBJ2-1	NA	NA	CASSSTLAAGGYGQFF	TGTGCCAGCAGCTCAACACTAGCTGCCGGGGGATACGGGCAGTTCTTC
TRBV5-1	TRBJ2-5	NA	NA	CASRAGRGRQETQYF	TGCGCCAGCAGGGCGGGTCGTGGGCGGCAAGAGACCCAGTACTTC
TRBV6-5	TRBJ2-1	NA	NA	CASSYGGAEQFF	TGTGCCAGCAGTTACGGTGGGGCTGAGCAGTTCTTC
TRBV7-9	TRBJ1-1	NA	NA	CASSLMGGGEAFF	TGTGCCAGCAGCTTAATGGGTGGCGGTGAGGCTTTCTTT
TRBV4-1	TRBJ2-7	TRBD1	NA	CASSQATDRGSYEQYF	TGCGCCAGCAGCCAAGCAACAGACAGGGGCTCCTACGAGCAGTACTTC
TRBV4-1	TRBJ2-7	TRBD1	NA	CASSQVDRGVYEQYF	TGCGCCAGCAGCCAAGTGGACAGGGGGGTCTACGAGCAGTACTTC
TRBV3-1/TRBV3-2	TRBJ1-2	TRBD1	NA	CASSQVQGVGGYTF	TGTGCCAGCAGCCAAGTGCAGGGGGTGGGCGGCTACACCTTC
TRBV4-1	TRBJ2-1	TRBD2	NA	CASSQGTSGSVNEQFF	TGCGCCAGCAGCCAAGGAACTAGCGGGAGTGTCAATGAGCAGTTCTTC
TRBV7-2	TRBJ1-1	NA	NA	CASSLGGSPTEAFF	TGTGCCAGCAGCTTAGGAGGGTCCCCCACTGAAGCTTTCTTT
TRBV5-4	TRBJ2-1	TRBD2	NA	CASSLAGTSGNEQFF	TGTGCCAGCAGCTTGGCCGGGACTAGTGGGAATGAGCAGTTCTTC
TRBV30	TRBJ2-7	TRBD1	NA	CAWKKKPGQGAYEQYF	TGTGCCTGGAAAAAAAAACCGGGACAGGGAGCCTACGAGCAGTACTTC
TRBV11-3	TRBJ2-1	NA	NA	CASSGGPYNEQFF	TGTGCCAGCAGCGGGGGCCCCTACAATGAGCAGTTCTTC
TRBV6-2/TRBV6-3	TRBJ2-2	TRBD1	NA	CASSSRTGTGELFF	TGTGCCAGCAGTTCCAGGACAGGGACCGGGGAGCTGTTTTTT
TRBV12-3/TRBV12-4	TRBJ1-1	NA	few	CASSPIPYGAFF	TGTGCCAGCAGCCCCATACCCTACGGAGCTTTCTTT
TRBV7-2	TRBJ1-2	NA	NA	CASSPGGQRDGYTF	TGTGCCAGCAGCCCCGGAGGACAGCGAGATGGCTACACCTTC
TRBV6-1	TRBJ2-1	TRBD2	once	CASSENLAGGPGVNEQFF	TGTGCCAGCAGTGAAAATCTAGCGGGAGGGCCTGGTGTGAATGAGCAGTTCTTC
TRBV7-8	TRBJ2-7	TRBD1	few	CASSSSGTGVAEQYF	TGTGCCAGCAGTTCATCCGGGACAGGGGTCGCCGAGCAGTACTTC
TRBV19	TRBJ2-1	TRBD2	NA	CASSMVLAGKNEQFF	TGTGCCAGTAGTATGGTCCTAGCGGGAAAAAATGAGCAGTTCTTC
TRBV28	TRBJ2-7	NA	NA	CASSFIEYEQYF	TGTGCCAGCAGTTTCATTGAGTACGAGCAGTACTTC
TRBV27	TRBJ1-5	TRBD1	once	CASRGGTERHSNQPQHF	TGTGCCAGCCGTGGGGGGACAGAGCGGCATAGCAATCAGCCCCAGCATTTT
TRBV6-6	TRBJ2-2	TRBD2	once	CWTSGWNGELFF	TGCTGGACTAGCGGGTGGAACGGGGAGCTGTTTTTT
TRBV7-7	TRBJ2-3	NA	NA	CASSPSGVAGDTQYF	TGTGCTAGCAGCCCGTCCGGGGTTGCTGGAGATACGCAGTATTTT
TRBV18	TRBJ2-3	TRBD2	NA	CASSPVGGSTDTQYF	TGTGCCAGCTCACCCGTCGGGGGGAGCACAGATACGCAGTATTTT
TRBV7-9	TRBJ1-2	NA	NA	CASSLAPPQAHYGYTF	TGTGCCAGCAGCTTAGCCCCGCCACAAGCGCACTATGGCTACACCTTC
TRBV6-5	TRBJ1-2	TRBD1	NA	CASSYWDRGYGYTF	TGTGCCAGCAGTTATTGGGACAGGGGCTATGGCTACACCTTC
TRBV19	TRBJ2-5	TRBD1	NA	CASTTGAGETQYF	TGTGCCAGTACAACAGGGGCCGGGGAGACCCAGTACTTC
TRBV19	TRBJ1-1	NA	NA	CASSDVQGTEAFF	TGTGCCAGTAGTGATGTCCAGGGCACTGAAGCTTTCTTT
TRBV7-8	TRBJ2-2	NA	NA	CASSLARALNTGELFF	TGTGCCAGCAGCTTAGCGCGGGCCTTGAACACCGGGGAGCTGTTTTTT
TRBV11-1	TRBJ2-7	NA	NA	CASSTVSYEQYF	TGTGCCAGCAGCACAGTTAGCTACGAGCAGTACTTC
TRBV5-1	TRBJ2-2	NA	NA	CASSLDPGANTGELFF	TGCGCCAGCAGCTTGGACCCAGGGGCGAACACCGGGGAGCTGTTTTTT
TRBV10-3	TRBJ1-1	NA	NA	CAISELLRAQKNTEAFF	TGTGCCATCAGTGAGTTATTGAGGGCTCAAAAGAACACTGAAGCTTTCTTT
TRBV30	TRBJ2-7	TRBD2	NA	CAWDKAGGGSYEQYF	TGTGCCTGGGACAAGGCGGGGGGCGGCTCCTACGAGCAGTACTTC
TRBV18	TRBJ2-7	TRBD1	NA	CASSPQTGGYEQYF	TGTGCCAGCTCACCACAAACAGGGGGTTACGAGCAGTACTTC
TRBV7-2	TRBJ2-7	TRBD2	NA	CASSLSLGLAVYYEQYF	TGTGCCAGCAGCTTATCGCTCGGCCTAGCGGTTTATTACGAGCAGTACTTC
TRBV5-1	TRBJ2-7	NA	NA	CASSLAPTYEQYF	TGCGCCAGCAGCTTGGCCCCCACTTACGAGCAGTACTTC
TRBV28	TRBJ2-1	NA	once	CASSFAGSYNEQFF	TGTGCCAGCAGTTTCGCAGGTTCCTACAATGAGCAGTTCTTC
TRBV28	TRBJ2-7	TRBD1	NA	CASSPDRGSREQYF	TGTGCCAGCAGTCCGGACAGGGGATCGCGGGAGCAGTACTTC
TRBV24-1	TRBJ2-5	NA	NA	CATSDHSGTQYF	TGTGCCACCAGTGATCACAGTGGGACCCAGTACTTC
TRBV3-1/TRBV3-2	TRBJ2-6	NA	NA	CASSQGHSGSGANVLTF	TGTGCCAGCAGCCAAGGGCACAGTGGATCCGGGGCCAACGTCCTGACTTTC
TRBV5-1	TRBJ1-4	NA	NA	CASSPGSVNEKLFF	TGCGCCAGCAGCCCCGGGAGCGTCAATGAAAAACTGTTTTTT
TRBV4-1	TRBJ2-1	NA	few	CASSQARTPRDEQFF	TGCGCCAGCAGCCAAGCCCGGACCCCGAGGGATGAGCAGTTCTTC
TRBV13	TRBJ2-1	TRBD2	NA	CASSLGSSGGHNEQFF	TGTGCCAGCAGCTTAGGGTCTAGCGGAGGCCACAATGAGCAGTTCTTC
TRBV12-5	TRBJ1-2	TRBD1	NA	CASGLNRGYSNF	TGTGCTAGTGGTTTGAACAGGGGTTATTCAAACTTC
TRBV4-2	TRBJ2-7	TRBD2	NA	CASSLHHAGLAGVREQYF	TGTGCCAGCAGCCTCCACCATGCGGGACTAGCGGGAGTTCGCGAGCAGTACTTC
TRBV7-7	TRBJ2-2	NA	NA	CASSLAARRGELFF	TGTGCTAGCAGCTTAGCGGCGAGGAGGGGGGAGCTGTTTTTT
TRBV19	TRBJ1-4	NA	NA	CASSMPGLGNEKLFF	TGTGCCAGTAGTATGCCAGGGTTGGGTAATGAAAAACTGTTTTTT
TRBV19	TRBJ1-2	NA	NA	CASKSLIFYGYTF	TGTGCCAGTAAAAGCCTGATTTTCTATGGCTACACCTTC